The clone carrying this TCR beta chain came up once. This record comes from a study of blood T cell repertoires in COVID-19. Overall study context: Some COVID-19 samples were acute and others convalescent; all came from the United States, Italy and Spain.

This table comes from immunoSEQ multiplex PCR, and its TCRdb copy is limited to in-frame clones, with some not included. The table records roughly 200,000 clones, approximately 85% of them present only once. Deletions cut 3 bases from V and 4 bases from J, with 12 bases between. Per germline, CDR1 LGHDT and CDR2 YNNKEL (reference sequence). This CDR3 comprises 14 residues. V usage is TRBV3-1 (or the pseudogene TRBV3-2) and J usage is TRBJ1-2; D not resolved. Input material: peripheral blood. The receptor was derived from a man aged 55 to 70 with acute or convalescent COVID-19. The CDR3 protein is CASSQGSGFYGYTF. In nucleotides, the CDR3 is TGTGCCAGCAGCCAGGGTTCGGGGTTCTATGGCTACACCTTC.